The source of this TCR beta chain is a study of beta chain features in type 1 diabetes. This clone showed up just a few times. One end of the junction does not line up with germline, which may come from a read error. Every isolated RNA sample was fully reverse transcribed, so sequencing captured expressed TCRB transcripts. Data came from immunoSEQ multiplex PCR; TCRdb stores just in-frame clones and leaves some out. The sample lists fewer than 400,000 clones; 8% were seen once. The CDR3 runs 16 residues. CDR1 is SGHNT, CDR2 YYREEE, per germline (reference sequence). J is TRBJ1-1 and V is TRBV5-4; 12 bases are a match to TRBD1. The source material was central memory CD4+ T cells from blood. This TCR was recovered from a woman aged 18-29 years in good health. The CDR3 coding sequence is TGCGCCAGCAGCCAAGGGACAGGGGGCGCGGACACTGAAGCTTTCTTT. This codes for CASSQGTGGADTEAFF. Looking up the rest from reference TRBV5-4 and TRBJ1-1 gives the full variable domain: ETGVTQSPTHLIKTRGQQVTLRCSSQSGHNTVSWYQQALGQGPQFIFQYYREEENGRGNFPPRFSGLQFPNYSSELNVNALELDDSALYLCASSQGTGGADTEAFFGQGTRLTVV.